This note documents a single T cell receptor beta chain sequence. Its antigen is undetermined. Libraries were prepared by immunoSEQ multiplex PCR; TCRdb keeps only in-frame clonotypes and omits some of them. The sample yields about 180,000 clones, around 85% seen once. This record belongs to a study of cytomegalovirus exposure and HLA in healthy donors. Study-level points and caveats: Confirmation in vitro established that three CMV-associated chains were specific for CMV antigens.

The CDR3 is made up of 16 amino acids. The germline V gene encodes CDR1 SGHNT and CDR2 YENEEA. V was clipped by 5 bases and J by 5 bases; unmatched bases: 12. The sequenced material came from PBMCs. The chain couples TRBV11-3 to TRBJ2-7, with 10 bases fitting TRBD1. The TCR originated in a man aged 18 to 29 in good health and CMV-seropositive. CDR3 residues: CASSETGQGLFHEQYF. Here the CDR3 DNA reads TGTGCCAGCAGCGAAACGGGACAGGGGTTGTTCCACGAGCAGTACTTC.